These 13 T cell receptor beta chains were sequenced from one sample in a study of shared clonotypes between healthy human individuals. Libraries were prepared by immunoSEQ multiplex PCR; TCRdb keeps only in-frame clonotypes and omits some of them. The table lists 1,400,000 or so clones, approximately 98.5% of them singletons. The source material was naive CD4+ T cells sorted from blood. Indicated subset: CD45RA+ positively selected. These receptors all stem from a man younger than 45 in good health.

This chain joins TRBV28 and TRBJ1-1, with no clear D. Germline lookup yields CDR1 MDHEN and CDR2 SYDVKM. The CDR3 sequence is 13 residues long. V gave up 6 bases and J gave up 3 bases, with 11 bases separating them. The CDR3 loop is CASRWYMDTEAFF. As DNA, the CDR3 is TGTGCCAGCAGGTGGTACATGGACACTGAAGCTTTCTTT.

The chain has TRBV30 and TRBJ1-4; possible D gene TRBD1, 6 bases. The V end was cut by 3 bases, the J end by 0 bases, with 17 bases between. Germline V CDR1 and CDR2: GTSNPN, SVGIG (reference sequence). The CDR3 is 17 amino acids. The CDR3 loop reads CAWRTTGTYATNEKLFF. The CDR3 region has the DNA TGTGCCTGGAGGACAACAGGGACATACGCAACTAATGAAAAACTGTTTTTT.

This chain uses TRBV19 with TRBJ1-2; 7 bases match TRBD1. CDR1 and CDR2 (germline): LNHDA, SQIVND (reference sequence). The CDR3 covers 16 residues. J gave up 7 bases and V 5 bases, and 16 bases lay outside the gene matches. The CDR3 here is CASSRLNTGEAAGYTF. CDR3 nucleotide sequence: TGTGCCAGTAGTCGACTCAACACAGGGGAGGCGGCTGGCTACACCTTC. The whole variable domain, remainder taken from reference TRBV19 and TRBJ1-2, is DGGITQSPKYLFRKEGQNVTLSCEQNLNHDAMYWYRQDPGQGLRLIYYSQIVNDFQKGDIAEGYSVSREKKESFPLTVTSAQKNPTAFYLCASSRLNTGEAAGYTFGSGTRLTVV.

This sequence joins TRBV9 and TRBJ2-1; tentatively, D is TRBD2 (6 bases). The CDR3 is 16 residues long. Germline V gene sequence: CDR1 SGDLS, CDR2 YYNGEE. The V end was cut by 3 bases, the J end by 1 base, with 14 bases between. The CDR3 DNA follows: TGTGCCAGCAGCGCAGGAGGAGGGCAATCCTACAATGAGCAGTTCTTC. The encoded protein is CASSAGGGQSYNEQFF.

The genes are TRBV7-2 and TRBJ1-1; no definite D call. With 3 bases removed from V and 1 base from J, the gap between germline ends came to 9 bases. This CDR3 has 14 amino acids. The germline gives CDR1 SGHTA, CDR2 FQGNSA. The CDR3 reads CASSFTGSNTEAFF. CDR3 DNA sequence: TGTGCCAGCAGCTTCACTGGGTCGAACACTGAAGCTTTCTTT.

The CDR3 DNA follows: TGTGCCAGCAGCTATGGGGGCGGGGACATCATCCCTCAGCCCCAGCATTTT. Translating gives CASSYGGGDIIPQPQHF. The chain couples TRBV5-6 to TRBJ1-5, with D perhaps TRBD1 (6 bases). This CDR3 is 17 amino acids long. V was shortened by 3 bases and J by 6 bases, with 22 bases between the two germline ends. The germline V gene encodes CDR1 SGHDT and CDR2 YYEEEE.

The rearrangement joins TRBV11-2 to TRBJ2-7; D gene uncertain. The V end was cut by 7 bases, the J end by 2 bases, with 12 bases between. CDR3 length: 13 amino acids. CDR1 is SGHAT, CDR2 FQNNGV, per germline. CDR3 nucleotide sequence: TGTGCCAGCACCGTCGTCCCCACCTACGAGCAGTACTTC. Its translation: CASTVVPTYEQYF.

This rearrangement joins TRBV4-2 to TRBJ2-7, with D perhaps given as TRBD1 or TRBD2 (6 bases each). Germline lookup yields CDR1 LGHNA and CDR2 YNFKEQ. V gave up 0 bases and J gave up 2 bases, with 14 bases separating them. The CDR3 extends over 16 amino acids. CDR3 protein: CASSQDDRGGTYEQYF. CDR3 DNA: TGTGCCAGCAGCCAAGATGACCGAGGGGGGACCTACGAGCAGTACTTC.

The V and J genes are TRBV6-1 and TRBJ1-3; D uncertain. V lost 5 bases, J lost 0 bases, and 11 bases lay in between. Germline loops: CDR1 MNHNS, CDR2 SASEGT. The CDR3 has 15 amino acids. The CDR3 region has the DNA TGTGCCAGCAGTCCTCCCTTGACCTCTGGAAACACCATATATTTT. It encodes CASSPPLTSGNTIYF.

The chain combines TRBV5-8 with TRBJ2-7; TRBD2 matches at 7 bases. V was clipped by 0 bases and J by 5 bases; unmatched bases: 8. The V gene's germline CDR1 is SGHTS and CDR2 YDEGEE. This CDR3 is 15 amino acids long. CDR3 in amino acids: CASSLGGSVVHEQYF. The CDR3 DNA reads TGTGCCAGCAGCTTGGGCGGGAGCGTTGTCCACGAGCAGTACTTC.

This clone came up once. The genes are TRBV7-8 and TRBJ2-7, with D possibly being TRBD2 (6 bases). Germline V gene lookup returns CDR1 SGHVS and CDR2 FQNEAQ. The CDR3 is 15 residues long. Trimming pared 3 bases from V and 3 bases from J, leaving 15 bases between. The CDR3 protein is CASSLVGLRDYEQYF. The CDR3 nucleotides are TGTGCCAGCAGCTTGGTAGGCTTGCGGGACTACGAGCAGTACTTC.

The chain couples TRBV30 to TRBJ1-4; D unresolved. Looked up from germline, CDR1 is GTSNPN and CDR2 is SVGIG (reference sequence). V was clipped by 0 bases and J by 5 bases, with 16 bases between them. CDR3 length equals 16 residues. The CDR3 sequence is CAWSVRFRTANEKLFF. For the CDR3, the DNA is TGTGCCTGGAGTGTACGATTTAGGACGGCAAATGAAAAACTGTTTTTT.

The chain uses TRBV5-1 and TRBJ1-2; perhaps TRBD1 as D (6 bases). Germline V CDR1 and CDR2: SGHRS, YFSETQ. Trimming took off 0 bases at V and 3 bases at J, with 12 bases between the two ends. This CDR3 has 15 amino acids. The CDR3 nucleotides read TGCGCCAGCAGCTTGGAAGGGGGAGATTACTATGGCTACACCTTC. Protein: CASSLEGGDYYGYTF.